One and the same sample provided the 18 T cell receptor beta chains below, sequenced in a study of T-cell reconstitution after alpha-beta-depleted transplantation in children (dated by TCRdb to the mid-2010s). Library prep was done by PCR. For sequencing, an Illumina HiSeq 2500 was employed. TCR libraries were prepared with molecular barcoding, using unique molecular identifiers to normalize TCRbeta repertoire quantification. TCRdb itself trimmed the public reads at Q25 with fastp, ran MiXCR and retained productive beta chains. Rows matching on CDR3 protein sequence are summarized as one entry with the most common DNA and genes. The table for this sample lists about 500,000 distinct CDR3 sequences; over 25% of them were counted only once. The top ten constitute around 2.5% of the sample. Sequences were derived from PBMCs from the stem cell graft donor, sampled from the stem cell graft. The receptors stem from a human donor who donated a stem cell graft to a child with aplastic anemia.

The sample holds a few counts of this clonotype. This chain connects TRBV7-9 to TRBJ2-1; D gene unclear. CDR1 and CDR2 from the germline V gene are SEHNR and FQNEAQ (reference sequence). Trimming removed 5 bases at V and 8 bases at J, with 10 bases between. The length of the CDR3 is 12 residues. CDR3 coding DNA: TGTGCCAGCAGCCCTGGGATCCATGAGCAGTTCTTC. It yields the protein CASSPGIHEQFF.

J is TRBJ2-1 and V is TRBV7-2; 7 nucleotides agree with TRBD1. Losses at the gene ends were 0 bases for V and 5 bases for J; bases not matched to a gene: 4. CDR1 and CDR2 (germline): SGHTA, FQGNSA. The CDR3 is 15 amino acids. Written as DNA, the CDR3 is TGTGCCAGCAGCTTAGCCACAGGGGAAAACAATGAGCAGTTCTTC. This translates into CASSLATGENNEQFF. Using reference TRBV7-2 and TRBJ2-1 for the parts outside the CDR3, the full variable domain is GAGVSQSPSNKVTEKGKDVELRCDPISGHTALYWYRQSLGQGLEFLIYFQGNSAPDKSGLPSDRFSAERTGGSVSTLTIQRTQQEDSAVYLCASSLATGENNEQFFGPGTRLTVL.

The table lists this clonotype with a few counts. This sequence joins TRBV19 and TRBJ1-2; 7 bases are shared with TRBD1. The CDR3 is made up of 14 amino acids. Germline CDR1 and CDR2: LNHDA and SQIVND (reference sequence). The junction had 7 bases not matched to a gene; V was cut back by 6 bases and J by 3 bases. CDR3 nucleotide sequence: TGTGCCAGTAGCAACCGGGACAGCGACTATGGCTACACCTTC. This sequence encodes CASSNRDSDYGYTF.

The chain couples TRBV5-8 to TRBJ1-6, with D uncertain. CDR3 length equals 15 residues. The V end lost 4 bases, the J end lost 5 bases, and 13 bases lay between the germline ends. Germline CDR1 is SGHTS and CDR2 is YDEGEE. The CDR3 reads CASSQLSGNNSPLHF. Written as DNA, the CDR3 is TGTGCCAGCAGCCAATTGTCGGGGAATAATTCACCCCTCCACTTT.

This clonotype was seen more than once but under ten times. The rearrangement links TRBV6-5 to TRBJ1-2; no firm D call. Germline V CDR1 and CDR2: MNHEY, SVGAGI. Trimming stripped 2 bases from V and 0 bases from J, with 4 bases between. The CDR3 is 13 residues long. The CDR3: CASSYVANYGYTF. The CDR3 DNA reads TGTGCCAGCAGTTACGTGGCTAACTATGGCTACACCTTC.

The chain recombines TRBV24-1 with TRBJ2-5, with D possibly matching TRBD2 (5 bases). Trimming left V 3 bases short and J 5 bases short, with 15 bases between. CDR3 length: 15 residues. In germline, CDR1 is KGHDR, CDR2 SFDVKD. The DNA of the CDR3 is TGTGCCACCAGTGATCCCGTGGAGGTTGGTGAGACCCAGTACTTC. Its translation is CATSDPVEVGETQYF.

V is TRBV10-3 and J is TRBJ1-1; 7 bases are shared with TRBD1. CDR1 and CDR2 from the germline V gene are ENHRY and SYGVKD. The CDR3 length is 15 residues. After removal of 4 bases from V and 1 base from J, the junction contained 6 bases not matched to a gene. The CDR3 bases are TGTGCCATCAGTGCCCAGGGGGTGGGGAACACTGAAGCTTTCTTT. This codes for CAISAQGVGNTEAFF.

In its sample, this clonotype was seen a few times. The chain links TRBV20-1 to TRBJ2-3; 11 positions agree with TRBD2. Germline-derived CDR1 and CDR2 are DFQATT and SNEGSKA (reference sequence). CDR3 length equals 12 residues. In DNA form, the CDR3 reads TGCAGGCTGGGGACTAGCGGAGATACGCAGTATTTT. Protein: CRLGTSGDTQYF.

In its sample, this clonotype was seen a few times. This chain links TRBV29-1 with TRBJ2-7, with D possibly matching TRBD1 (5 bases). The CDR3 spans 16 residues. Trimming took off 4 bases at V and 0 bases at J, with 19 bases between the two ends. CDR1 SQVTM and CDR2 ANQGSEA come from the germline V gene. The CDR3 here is CSVVAGFPTGSYEQYF. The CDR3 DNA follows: TGCAGCGTTGTCGCAGGGTTCCCGACGGGCTCCTACGAGCAGTACTTC.

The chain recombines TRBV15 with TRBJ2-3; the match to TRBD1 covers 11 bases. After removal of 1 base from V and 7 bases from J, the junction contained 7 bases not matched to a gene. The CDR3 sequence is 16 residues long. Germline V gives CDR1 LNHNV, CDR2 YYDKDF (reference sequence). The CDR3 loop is CATSRGADRGQNTQYF. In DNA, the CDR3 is TGTGCCACCAGCAGAGGGGCGGACAGGGGGCAAAATACGCAGTATTTT.

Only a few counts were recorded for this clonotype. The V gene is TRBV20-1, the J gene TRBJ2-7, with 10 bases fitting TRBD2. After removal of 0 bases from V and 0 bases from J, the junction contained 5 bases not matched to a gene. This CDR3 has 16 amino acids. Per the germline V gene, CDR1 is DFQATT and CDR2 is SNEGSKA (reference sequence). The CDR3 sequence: CSARDPASGSSYEQYF. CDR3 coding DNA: TGCAGTGCTAGAGATCCGGCTAGCGGGAGCTCCTACGAGCAGTACTTC.

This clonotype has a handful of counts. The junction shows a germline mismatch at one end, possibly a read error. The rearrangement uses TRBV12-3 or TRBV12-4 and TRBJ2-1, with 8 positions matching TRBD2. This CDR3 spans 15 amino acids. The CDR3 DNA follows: TGTGCCAGCAGCTTAGTGGTAGCGGGATACAATGAGCAGTTCTTC. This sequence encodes CASSLVVAGYNEQFF.

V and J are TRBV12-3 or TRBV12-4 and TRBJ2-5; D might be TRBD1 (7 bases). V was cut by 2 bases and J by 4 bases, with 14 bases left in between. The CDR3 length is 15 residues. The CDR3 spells CASSLYQGGPETQYF. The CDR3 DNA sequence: TGTGCCAGCAGTTTATACCAGGGGGGACCAGAGACCCAGTACTTC.

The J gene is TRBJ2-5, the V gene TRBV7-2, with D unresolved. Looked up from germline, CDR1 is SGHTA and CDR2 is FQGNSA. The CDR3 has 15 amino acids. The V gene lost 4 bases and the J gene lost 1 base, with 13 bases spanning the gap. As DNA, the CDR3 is TGTGCCAGCAGCTCCCCAGCTGGTATCCAAGAGACCCAGTACTTC. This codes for CASSSPAGIQETQYF. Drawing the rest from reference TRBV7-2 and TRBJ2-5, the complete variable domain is GAGVSQSPSNKVTEKGKDVELRCDPISGHTALYWYRQSLGQGLEFLIYFQGNSAPDKSGLPSDRFSAERTGGSVSTLTIQRTQQEDSAVYLCASSSPAGIQETQYFGPGTRLLVL.

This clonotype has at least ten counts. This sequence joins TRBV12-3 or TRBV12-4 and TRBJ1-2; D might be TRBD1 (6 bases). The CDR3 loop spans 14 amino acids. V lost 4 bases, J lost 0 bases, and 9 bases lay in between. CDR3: CASSYREPNYGYTF. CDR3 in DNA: TGTGCCAGCAGTTACAGGGAACCTAACTATGGCTACACCTTC.

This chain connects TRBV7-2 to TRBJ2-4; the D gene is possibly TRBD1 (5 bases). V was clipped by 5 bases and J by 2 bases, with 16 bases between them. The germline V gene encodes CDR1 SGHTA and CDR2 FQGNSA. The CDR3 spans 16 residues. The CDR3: CASSGRQFSSKNIQYF. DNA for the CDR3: TGTGCCAGCAGCGGACGACAGTTTTCTTCCAAAAACATTCAGTACTTC. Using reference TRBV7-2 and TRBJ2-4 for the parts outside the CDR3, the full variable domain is GAGVSQSPSNKVTEKGKDVELRCDPISGHTALYWYRQSLGQGLEFLIYFQGNSAPDKSGLPSDRFSAERTGGSVSTLTIQRTQQEDSAVYLCASSGRQFSSKNIQYFGAGTRLSVL.

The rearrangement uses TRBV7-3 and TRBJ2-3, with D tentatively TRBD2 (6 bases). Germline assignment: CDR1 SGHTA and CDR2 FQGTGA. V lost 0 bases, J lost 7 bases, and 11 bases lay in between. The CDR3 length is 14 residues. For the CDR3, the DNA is TGTGCCAGCAGCTTAACGGAGGGAAGGCATACGCAGTATTTT. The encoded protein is CASSLTEGRHTQYF.

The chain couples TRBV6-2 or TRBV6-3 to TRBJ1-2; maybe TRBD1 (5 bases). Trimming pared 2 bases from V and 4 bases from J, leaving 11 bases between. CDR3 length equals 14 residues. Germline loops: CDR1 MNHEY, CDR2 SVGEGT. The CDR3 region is CASSYGAGTYGYTF. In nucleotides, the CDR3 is TGTGCCAGCAGTTACGGGGCAGGGACCTATGGCTACACCTTC.